Listed below are T cell receptor beta chains from one sample, sequenced in a study of T-cell memory formation after mild COVID-19. Each CDR3 protein is one row after TCRdb ran MiXCR on the 5' RACE reads. The sample has about 500,000 distinct CDR3 sequences, over 20% seen once. Source material: PBMCs or a T cell subset sorted from them (not recorded which). Receptors were obtained from an adult woman who had mild COVID-19 (a few samples of this study predate the infection). Cell type and time point are not known. Both conserved end residues are part of each CDR3. The order of the fields is J gene, V gene, CDR3 protein.

J gene: TRBJ2-7
V gene: TRBV13
CDR3 protein: CASSPARRYVEQYF

J gene: TRBJ2-7
V gene: TRBV6-5
CDR3 protein: CASSIQGFGYEQYF

J gene: TRBJ2-7
V gene: TRBV4-3
CDR3 protein: CASSRSHPTPYEQYF

J gene: TRBJ2-1
V gene: TRBV7-2
CDR3 protein: CASRDLTSGSSYNEQFF

J gene: TRBJ2-3
V gene: TRBV29-1
CDR3 protein: CSVVKRDTQYF

J gene: TRBJ2-7
V gene: TRBV7-6
CDR3 protein: CASSLEGSSYEQYF

J gene: TRBJ2-1
V gene: TRBV5-1
CDR3 protein: CASSYGTGLSALFF

J gene: TRBJ1-1
V gene: TRBV9
CDR3 protein: CASSVAGTENTEAFF

J gene: TRBJ2-1
V gene: TRBV4-2
CDR3 protein: CASDLAGGGGSYNEQFF

J gene: TRBJ2-7
V gene: TRBV7-2
CDR3 protein: CASSWARSYEQYF

J gene: TRBJ2-6
V gene: TRBV5-1
CDR3 protein: CASSLDSGGANVLTF

J gene: TRBJ2-3
V gene: TRBV30
CDR3 protein: CAWSGLAGSTDTQYF

J gene: TRBJ2-1
V gene: TRBV7-6
CDR3 protein: CASSYIAGARDEQFF

J gene: TRBJ2-5
V gene: TRBV6-2/TRBV6-3
CDR3 protein: CASSAGTSDQETQYF

J gene: TRBJ2-5
V gene: TRBV7-9
CDR3 protein: CASSFGSVVQETQYF

J gene: TRBJ2-7
V gene: TRBV20-1
CDR3 protein: CSARGGVEQYF

J gene: TRBJ2-1
V gene: TRBV7-7
CDR3 protein: CASSLRTGSYNEQFF

J gene: TRBJ1-1
V gene: TRBV11-2
CDR3 protein: CASSPQSYTEAFF

J gene: TRBJ2-1
V gene: TRBV20-1
CDR3 protein: CSARTSGSENEQFF

J gene: TRBJ2-2
V gene: TRBV5-1
CDR3 protein: CASSGEGSLNTGELFF

J gene: TRBJ2-5
V gene: TRBV11-2
CDR3 protein: CASSFGPSGGEETQYF

J gene: TRBJ2-1
V gene: TRBV9
CDR3 protein: CASSALATRSYNEQFF

J gene: TRBJ2-3
V gene: TRBV7-3
CDR3 protein: CASSLNHERTDTQYF